Below, 24 T cell receptor beta chains from the same sample are listed, as sequenced in a study of identical twins. Each CDR3 protein is one row after TCRdb ran MiXCR on the 5' RACE reads. The table lists about 530,000 distinct CDR3 sequences, 20% to 25% of them singletons. These same data were also listed under a study on yellow fever vaccine responses in identical twins.

The sample taken for sequencing was CD4+ T cells sorted from blood. These receptors originate from a woman between 18 and 29 years old in good health.

This CDR3 is CASSSGERADTQYF. CDR3 sequence (DNA): TGCGCCAGCTCGTCAGGGGAAAGGGCAGATACGCAGTATTTT. V usage is TRBV5-1 and J usage is TRBJ2-3; maybe TRBD1 (6 bases). Trimming left V 7 bases short and J 4 bases short, with 16 bases between. Germline values: CDR1 SGHRS, CDR2 YFSETQ. The CDR3 length is 14 residues.

This clonotype was seen only a few times. This may arise from a read error, as a much more abundant clone is one base away. The chain joins TRBV24-1 to TRBJ2-1; unclear D gene. Germline values: CDR1 KGHDR, CDR2 SFDVKD. The CDR3 is made up of 18 amino acids. Written as DNA, the CDR3 is TGTGCCACCAGTGATTTCACGGTCCAGCTCTCCTCCTACGATGAGCAGTTCTTC. This sequence encodes CATSDFTVQLSSYDEQFF.

The CDR3 protein is CSASAAWHNEQFF. Here the CDR3 DNA reads TGCAGTGCTTCCGCGGCGTGGCACAATGAGCAGTTCTTC. The chain links TRBV20-1 to TRBJ2-1; D is uncertain. The germline V gene has CDR1 DFQATT and CDR2 SNEGSKA (reference sequence). V was cut by 5 bases and J by 5 bases, with 13 bases left in between. The CDR3 is 13 amino acids.

This clonotype was observed at least ten times. This chain connects TRBV11-2 to TRBJ2-7; D unresolved. CDR1 is SGHAT, CDR2 FQNNGV, per germline. V was clipped by 5 bases and J by 3 bases, with 11 bases between them. This CDR3 contains 13 residues. CDR3 region: CASSQDRLYEQYV. CDR3 in DNA: TGTGCCAGCAGCCAAGACCGACTCTACGAGCAGTACGTC.

This chain uses TRBV28 with TRBJ2-2, with D tentatively TRBD2 (5 bases). Germline loops: CDR1 MDHEN, CDR2 SYDVKM. The CDR3 length is 16 residues. The V and J ends lost 1 base and 5 bases respectively, with 14 bases between them. The CDR3 region has the DNA TGTGCCAGCAGTTTATACGCTAGCCTGAGGACCGGGGAGCTGTTTTTT. It encodes CASSLYASLRTGELFF.

The chain has TRBV29-1 and TRBJ2-1; 7 nucleotides line up with TRBD1. The CDR3 has 14 residues. J gave up 0 bases and V 7 bases, and 6 bases lay outside the gene matches. The V gene's germline CDR1 is SQVTM and CDR2 ANQGSEA. The chain's CDR3 is CSGQGLGSYNEQFF. The CDR3 DNA reads TGCAGCGGACAGGGTCTCGGCTCCTACAATGAGCAGTTCTTC.

This clonotype has a count of ten or more. This chain links TRBV29-1 with TRBJ2-1, with D possibly matching TRBD2 (7 bases). Germline V gene sequence: CDR1 SQVTM, CDR2 ANQGSEA. CDR3 length: 14 residues. V lost 6 bases, J lost 5 bases, and 17 bases lay in between. CDR3 DNA: TGCAGCGTGAGGGGGGAGGGGCCACACAATGAGCAGTTCTTC. The encoded protein is CSVRGEGPHNEQFF.

This clonotype appeared a few times. This sequence joins TRBV7-9 and TRBJ2-3, with 10 bases matching TRBD2. The length of the CDR3 is 16 residues. Germline V gene sequence: CDR1 SEHNR, CDR2 FQNEAQ (reference sequence). V shed 1 base and J 6 bases; nucleotides not matched to a gene: 7. In DNA, the CDR3 is TGTGCCAGCAGCTTAGGAGGGACTAGCGTTTCGGATACGCAGTATTTT. Its protein is CASSLGGTSVSDTQYF.

In this sample, this clonotype turned up a few times. The rearrangement uses TRBV12-3 or TRBV12-4 and TRBJ1-6, with D possibly being TRBD1 (5 bases). The germline V and J ends were trimmed by 6 bases and 0 bases, with 15 bases remaining between them. The CDR3 runs 17 residues. The DNA of the CDR3 is TGTGCCAGCAGCTCTGTGGGGGTCAGCTCCTATAATTCACCCCTCCACTTT. Translation: CASSSVGVSSYNSPLHF.

The rearrangement uses TRBV20-1 and TRBJ2-1; D may be TRBD2 (5 bases). The CDR3 sequence is 12 residues long. Germline V gene sequence: CDR1 DFQATT, CDR2 SNEGSKA (reference sequence). Trimming took off 4 bases at V and 4 bases at J, with 8 bases between the two ends. This CDR3 reads CSATAGYNEQFF. DNA of the CDR3: TGCAGTGCTACGGCGGGTTACAATGAGCAGTTCTTC.

This chain links TRBV3-1 with TRBJ2-7; D could derive from TRBD1 or TRBD2 (6 bases each). The CDR3 spans 18 residues. V dropped 1 base and J dropped 0 bases, with 19 bases sitting between them. Germline CDR1 LGHDT, CDR2 YNNKEL (reference sequence). The CDR3, as DNA: TGTGCCAGCAGCCAAGGAGGTTGGGGGGCGACGAGCTCCTACGAGCAGTACTTC. Translating gives CASSQGGWGATSSYEQYF.

The V and J genes are TRBV29-1 and TRBJ1-2; D remains ambiguous. Trimming stripped 0 bases from V and 3 bases from J, with 14 bases between. CDR3 size: 15 residues. From germline, CDR1 is SQVTM and CDR2 ANQGSEA. This CDR3 reads CSVEETGSRDYGYTF. The CDR3 nucleotides are TGCAGCGTTGAAGAAACGGGTTCTCGCGACTATGGCTACACCTTC.

This rearrangement joins TRBV6-1 to TRBJ2-1; D may be TRBD1 (6 bases). Per the germline V gene, CDR1 is MNHNS and CDR2 is SASEGT. The CDR3 covers 15 residues. V lost 6 bases and J 3 bases, leaving 15 bases between the germline ends. The CDR3 region is CASRAGTPNYNEQFF. The CDR3, as DNA: TGTGCCAGCAGAGCCGGGACACCAAACTACAATGAGCAGTTCTTC.

A few counts support this clonotype. The rearrangement uses TRBV5-1 and TRBJ2-7; TRBD1 aligns across 9 bases. The CDR3 extends over 14 amino acids. V lost 4 bases to trimming and J lost 3 bases; unmatched junction nucleotides: 5. Germline CDR1 reads SGHRS; CDR2 reads YFSETQ. DNA of the CDR3: TGCGCCAGCAGCATCGGGACAGGGAACTACGAGCAGTACGTC. Translating gives CASSIGTGNYEQYV.

This clonotype showed up just a few times. The rearrangement joins TRBV28 to TRBJ2-7, with TRBD2 as a possible D gene (6 bases). The CDR3 spans 18 residues. Germline CDR1 MDHEN, CDR2 SYDVKM. V gave up 7 bases and J gave up 2 bases, with 27 bases separating them. The CDR3 coding sequence is TGTGCCAGCACCCCCTCGGTGGGAGTAGCGGCCACCCCCTACGAGCAGTACTTC. This encodes CASTPSVGVAATPYEQYF. Combining the CDR3 with reference TRBV28 and TRBJ2-7 gives the whole variable domain DVKVTQSSRYLVKRTGEKVFLECVQDMDHENMFWYRQDPGLGLRLIYFSYDVKMKEKGDIPEGYSVSREKKERFSLILESASTNQTSMYLCASTPSVGVAATPYEQYFGPGTRLTVT.

The chain combines TRBV5-1 with TRBJ2-2, with D uncertain. CDR3 size: 16 residues. Germline V gives CDR1 SGHRS, CDR2 YFSETQ. Trimming stripped 4 bases from V and 2 bases from J, with 15 bases between. CDR3 bases: TGCGCCAGCAGCCCAAGGAGTAGCATAAACACCGGGGAGCTGTTTTTT. Translated, it gives CASSPRSSINTGELFF.

This clonotype was seen a handful of times. V and J are TRBV12-3 or TRBV12-4 and TRBJ2-3, with TRBD2 identical over 9 bases. J gave up 4 bases and V 7 bases, and 9 bases lay outside the gene matches. CDR3 size: 15 residues. The CDR3 here is CASNLAGTGADTQYF. CDR3 bases: TGTGCCAGCAACCTAGCGGGAACGGGCGCAGATACGCAGTATTTT.

This clonotype showed up many times. The chain carries TRBV5-5 and TRBJ2-7; D is ambiguous. V lost 0 bases to trimming and J lost 4 bases, with 14 bases between them. The CDR3 consists of 15 residues. Germline-derived CDR1 and CDR2 are SGHKS and YYEKEE (reference sequence). CDR3: CASSLEAPLTYEQYF. CDR3 nucleotide sequence: TGTGCCAGCAGCTTGGAAGCTCCATTGACGTACGAGCAGTACTTC.

The chain has TRBV27 and TRBJ2-3; possibly TRBD2 for D (6 bases). CDR1 and CDR2 from the germline V gene are MNHEY and SMNVEV (reference sequence). This CDR3 comprises 16 residues. Trimming left V 4 bases short and J 0 bases short, with 14 bases between. CDR3 nucleotides: TGTGCCAGCAGTTCGTCGCTAGCGACTAGCACAGATACGCAGTATTTT. This translates into CASSSSLATSTDTQYF.

The rearrangement uses TRBV29-1 and TRBJ2-1; D not resolved. Looked up from germline, CDR1 is SQVTM and CDR2 is ANQGSEA. Trimming shortened V by 7 bases and J by 5 bases, and 12 bases separated the two germline ends. The CDR3 is 12 amino acids. CDR3 nucleotides: TGCAGCGCCCGTCCTTCCCACAATGAGCAGTTCTTC. Translated: CSARPSHNEQFF.

CDR3 region: CASGPEDRRATNEKLFF. In DNA, the CDR3 is TGTGCCAGCGGGCCAGAGGACAGGAGAGCAACTAATGAAAAACTGTTTTTT. The chain has TRBV7-9 and TRBJ1-4; 7 bases line up with TRBD1. Losses at the gene ends were 8 bases for V and 0 bases for J; bases not matched to a gene: 12. The CDR3 contains 17 residues. CDR1 is SEHNR, CDR2 FQNEAQ, per germline (reference sequence).

This clonotype has a handful of counts. The chain employs TRBV20-1 and TRBJ1-2; D call uncertain. CDR3 length: 14 residues. Per the germline V gene, CDR1 is DFQATT and CDR2 is SNEGSKA (reference sequence). Trimming removed 3 bases at V and 6 bases at J, with 17 bases between. The CDR3 nucleotides read TGCAGTGCTAGCCTGGAGGCAGTTGGGGATGGCTACACCTTC. As protein: CSASLEAVGDGYTF.

This clonotype showed up just a few times. The rearrangement uses TRBV29-1 and TRBJ2-1, with 8 bases matching TRBD2. This CDR3 comprises 14 residues. J was trimmed by 7 bases and V by 7 bases; bases with no gene match: 12. Looked up from germline, CDR1 is SQVTM and CDR2 is ANQGSEA. CDR3 DNA sequence: TGCAGCGCCGACTATAGCGGGGCGGGGAATGAGCAGTTCTTC. Translation gives CSADYSGAGNEQFF.

This clonotype was detected only a few times. The chain is built from TRBV24-1 and TRBJ1-5; tentative D call: TRBD1 (5 bases). CDR3 length: 13 amino acids. V was trimmed by 4 bases and J by 5 bases, leaving 8 bases between them. Germline V gene sequence: CDR1 KGHDR, CDR2 SFDVKD. CDR3 DNA: TGTGCCACCAGTGAGTCGGGGGATCAGCCCCAGCATTTT. Amino acid sequence: CATSESGDQPQHF.